Listed below are T cell receptor beta chains from one sample, sequenced in a study of T cells in Graves' hyperthyroidism and ophthalmopathy. A single record per CDR3 protein comes from TCRdb applying MiXCR to the multiplex PCR reads. The sample has about 550,000 distinct CDR3 sequences, under 25% seen once; the top ten hold roughly 29%. The material sequenced was blood. Receptors were obtained from a young man with Graves' hyperthyroidism. The CDR3 runs from the conserved cysteine through the conserved F or W. A D gene is named only where the DNA matches it firmly. Only part of the rows carry a size: once, few, many, or a class if the clone is expanded.

v_gene	abundance	j_gene	d_gene	len	CDR3aa	CDR3nt
TRBV6-2/TRBV6-3	few	TRBJ2-3	-	14	CASSSAALTDTQYF	TGTGCCAGCAGTTCGGCGGCCCTCACAGATACGCAGTATTTT
TRBV12-5	-	TRBJ1-2	-	13	CARMGPGVYGYTF	TGTGCTAGGATGGGTCCGGGTGTCTATGGCTACACCTTC
TRBV12-3/TRBV12-4	many	TRBJ1-2	TRBD1	14	CASSQRQGGYGYTF	TGTGCCAGCAGTCAACGACAGGGAGGCTATGGCTACACCTTC
TRBV20-1	-	TRBJ2-7	TRBD2	14	CSARALTSAYEQYF	TGCAGTGCTAGAGCCCTGACTAGCGCGTACGAGCAGTACTTC
TRBV6-1	many	TRBJ2-2	TRBD1	14	CASSKTGGSGELFF	TGTGCCAGCAGTAAAACAGGGGGCTCCGGGGAGCTGTTTTTT
TRBV6-5	many	TRBJ2-2	TRBD2	15	CASSYGGALTGELFF	TGTGCCAGCAGCTACGGGGGGGCGCTGACCGGGGAGCTGTTTTTT
TRBV5-1	many	TRBJ2-7	-	12	CASSPETGLQYF	TGCGCCAGCAGCCCCGAGACAGGATTGCAGTACTTC
TRBV11-2	few	TRBJ2-7	TRBD2	17	CASSPLAGEAESYEQYF	TGTGCCAGCAGCCCCCTAGCGGGAGAGGCAGAGTCCTACGAGCAGTACTTC
TRBV29-1	many	TRBJ2-7	-	11	CSVEYRKQQYF	TGCAGCGTTGAATACAGGAAGCAGCAGTACTTC
TRBV12-3/TRBV12-4	many	TRBJ1-2	-	14	CASSFGTKEYGYTF	TGTGCCAGCAGTTTCGGGACCAAAGAGTATGGCTACACCTTC
TRBV24-1	many	TRBJ1-5	-	14	CATSDQDGSQPQHF	TGTGCCACCAGTGACCAGGACGGGTCTCAGCCCCAGCATTTT
TRBV3-1	-	TRBJ2-7	-	15	CASSQDGTGFYEQYF	TGTGCCAGCAGCCAAGATGGGACGGGGTTTTACGAGCAGTACTTC
TRBV27	-	TRBJ1-5	-	16	CASRPARRYSNQPQHF	TGTGCCAGCAGGCCAGCAAGACGGTATAGCAATCAGCCCCAGCATTTT
TRBV6-9	many	TRBJ2-5	TRBD1	16	CASTLKGGQAQETQYF	TGTGCCAGCACCCTCAAGGGCGGACAGGCGCAAGAGACCCAGTACTTC
TRBV6-5	-	TRBJ2-7	-	14	CASILAGDFYEQYF	-
TRBV20-1	few	TRBJ2-7	-	15	CSARDNVGSSYEQYF	TGCAGTGCTAGAGATAACGTCGGTAGCTCCTACGAGCAGTACTTC
TRBV28	many	TRBJ1-5	TRBD1	17	CASMAGQGALSNQPQHF	TGTGCCAGCATGGCGGGACAGGGGGCCCTAAGCAATCAGCCCCAGCATTTT
TRBV19	many	TRBJ2-7	-	15	CASSLFARGTYEQYF	TGTGCCAGTAGTTTATTTGCGCGGGGCACCTACGAGCAGTACTTC
TRBV12-5	many	TRBJ2-7	-	11	CASGLIQGPHF	TGTGCTAGTGGTTTGATCCAGGGCCCGCACTTC
TRBV6-2/TRBV6-3	-	TRBJ1-2	-	16	CASSQDVGRVDYGYTF	TGTGCCAGCAGCCAAGATGTCGGCAGGGTTGACTATGGCTACACCTTC
TRBV20-1	few	TRBJ2-7	TRBD1	15	CSARSRGPTRYEQYF	TGCAGTGCTAGATCCAGGGGGCCCACTAGGTACGAGCAGTACTTC
TRBV25-1	-	TRBJ1-5	-	15	CASSETGLFDQPQHF	TGTGCCAGCAGTGAAACGGGTCTTTTCGATCAGCCCCAGCATTTT
TRBV6-5	many	TRBJ1-1	TRBD1	14	CASSYLGQDTEAFF	TGTGCCAGCAGTTACCTGGGACAGGACACTGAAGCTTTCTTT
TRBV6-2/TRBV6-3	-	TRBJ1-5	-	13	CASSHLSGQPQHF	TGTGCCAGCAGTCACTTAAGCGGTCAGCCCCAGCATTTT
TRBV5-1	many	TRBJ1-2	-	12	CASSLEGDGYTF	TGTGCCAGCAGTTTGGAAGGGGATGGCTACACCTTC
TRBV6-1	many	TRBJ1-5	-	17	CASSERLGQRYNQPQHF	TGTGCCAGCAGTGAAAGGTTGGGGCAGAGGTATAATCAGCCCCAGCATTTT
TRBV5-5	-	TRBJ2-7	-	15	CASSLVKDSLYEQYF	TGTGCCAGCAGCTTGGTAAAGGACTCACTCTACGAGCAGTACTTC
TRBV30	many	TRBJ1-2	TRBD1	17	CAWNRLRQGALDKGYTF	TGTGCCTGGAACCGCCTTCGACAGGGGGCCCTGGATAAGGGCTACACCTTC
TRBV5-6	many	TRBJ2-5	-	14	CASSLGLPVETQYF	TGTGCCAGCAGCTTGGGGTTGCCGGTGGAGACCCAGTACTTC
TRBV7-2	-	TRBJ2-5	-	14	CASSFPGDGETQYF	TGTGCCAGCAGCTTCCCGGGCGACGGGGAGACCCAGTACTTC
TRBV6-1	-	TRBJ2-3	TRBD1	14	CASTNILDRGSQYF	TGTGCCAGCACCAACATACTCGACAGGGGATCTCAGTATTTT
TRBV6-4	many	TRBJ2-7	TRBD2	17	CASRSNRAGGAIHEQYF	TGTGCCAGCAGGTCCAATCGGGCGGGGGGCGCGATCCACGAGCAGTACTTC
TRBV5-5	many	TRBJ1-1	-	14	CASSLSDMNTEAFF	TGTGCCAGCAGCTTAAGTGACATGAACACTGAAGCTTTCTTT
TRBV28	many	TRBJ1-2	-	13	CASSPPGTQGYTF	TGTGCCAGCAGTCCCCCCGGGACACAAGGCTACACCTTC
TRBV28	many	TRBJ2-7	-	14	CASSYRGLSYEQYF	TGTGCCAGCAGTTACAGGGGACTCTCCTACGAGCAGTACTTC
TRBV27	many	TRBJ2-7	-	15	CASSLSVQGPYEQYF	TGTGCCAGCAGTTTATCTGTTCAGGGGCCCTACGAGCAGTACTTC
TRBV7-9	-	TRBJ1-1	-	15	CASSADLVVNTEAFF	TGTGCCAGCAGCGCCGACTTGGTAGTAAACACTGAAGCTTTCTTT
TRBV11-1	many	TRBJ2-7	TRBD2	17	CASNHEASGASVDEQYF	TGTGCCAGCAACCACGAGGCTAGCGGGGCCTCAGTGGACGAGCAGTACTTC
TRBV20-1	few	TRBJ1-5	TRBD1	13	CSGRTGRDQPQHF	TGCAGTGGCCGGACAGGGAGGGATCAGCCCCAGCATTTT
TRBV19	few	TRBJ2-7	-	14	CASSINRGRHEQYF	TGTGCCAGTAGTATAAATCGGGGACGACACGAGCAGTACTTC
TRBV12-3/TRBV12-4	-	TRBJ2-7	-	18	CASSPAPGTTGLSYEQYF	TGTGCCAGCAGCCCCGCCCCTGGGACGACGGGGTTGAGCTACGAGCAGTACTTC
TRBV6-1	-	TRBJ2-7	TRBD2	14	CASSAASGGYEQYF	TGTGCCAGCAGTGCGGCGAGCGGGGGCTACGAGCAGTACTTC
TRBV6-1	many	TRBJ1-1	TRBD1	15	CASSGPGQLNTEAFF	TGTGCCAGCAGTGGACCGGGACAGTTAAACACTGAAGCTTTCTTT
TRBV6-5	many	TRBJ1-1	-	15	CASSYGSLRNTEAFF	TGTGCCAGCAGTTACGGCAGCCTTAGGAACACTGAAGCTTTCTTT
TRBV5-4	few	TRBJ1-2	-	15	CASSPRGFSNYGYTF	TGTGCCAGCAGCCCGAGGGGATTTTCCAACTATGGCTACACCTTC
TRBV12-3/TRBV12-4	many	TRBJ1-5	-	14	CASSFGEGNQPQHF	TGTGCCAGCAGTTTTGGGGAGGGAAATCAGCCCCAGCATTTT
TRBV19	few	TRBJ2-7	-	14	CASSRDVGSYEQYF	TGTGCCAGTAGTCGGGACGTCGGATCCTACGAGCAGTACTTC
TRBV9	few	TRBJ2-7	-	15	CASSERDAEFEKQYF	TGTGCCAGCAGCGAACGGGACGCGGAGTTTGAGAAGCAGTACTTC
TRBV12-3/TRBV12-4	many	TRBJ2-7	TRBD2	15	CASSPPPGLAYEQYF	TGTGCCAGCAGTCCTCCACCGGGACTAGCGTACGAGCAGTACTTC
TRBV28	many	TRBJ2-6	-	15	CASSLSYTGANVLTF	TGTGCCAGCAGTCTTTCATACACTGGGGCCAACGTCCTGACTTTC
TRBV27	many	TRBJ1-5	TRBD1	14	CASSPGQVSQPQHF	TGTGCCAGCAGTCCGGGACAGGTCAGTCAGCCCCAGCATTTT
TRBV24-1	many	TRBJ1-5	-	15	CATSYREWKDQPQHF	TGTGCCACCAGCTACAGGGAGTGGAAGGATCAGCCCCAGCATTTT
TRBV2	-	TRBJ1-1	-	13	CANRTSLNTEAFF	TGTGCCAATAGGACATCCCTAAACACTGAAGCTTTCTTT
TRBV12-3/TRBV12-4	-	TRBJ2-7	-	21	CASSLRQGHLKHTLSSYEQYF	TGTGCCAGCAGTTTGAGGCAGGGTCACCTAAAACATACCCTGAGCTCCTACGAGCAGTACTTC
TRBV12-3/TRBV12-4	many	TRBJ2-5	-	12	CASSLALETQYF	TGTGCCAGCAGTTTAGCGTTAGAGACCCAGTACTTC
TRBV9	-	TRBJ2-7	TRBD1	15	CASSPIRDSSYEQYF	TGTGCCAGCAGCCCAATCCGGGACAGCTCCTACGAGCAGTACTTC
TRBV28	many	TRBJ2-7	TRBD1	15	CASEARDRNSYEQYF	TGTGCCAGTGAGGCCCGGGACAGAAACTCCTACGAGCAGTACTTC
TRBV5-1	many	TRBJ1-2	-	12	CASSPGGKGYTF	TGCGCCAGCAGTCCTGGAGGGAAAGGCTACACCTTC
TRBV6-1	-	TRBJ2-6	-	14	CASSEGLVTVVLTF	TGTGCCAGCAGTGAAGGCCTCGTAACAGTCGTCCTGACTTTC
TRBV6-1	few	TRBJ1-5	-	15	CASSPRGRGNQPQHF	TGTGCCAGCAGCCCTCGGGGGAGGGGCAATCAGCCCCAGCATTTT